This entry describes one T cell receptor beta chain. Trimming cost V 2 bases and J 0 bases, with 30 bases left between them. Per germline, CDR1 MNHNS and CDR2 SASEGT. This CDR3 has 22 residues. Authors' data handling: From reference gene primer amplification, estimates of nucleated cell counts were derived. Assay: immunoSEQ multiplex PCR; the TCRdb copy retains only in-frame clones and omits some. Clonal size and the V and J genes are those of that table, whereas D and trimming came from the DNA. Among about 150,000 clones listed, roughly 89% were seen once. The data derive from a study of blood T cell repertoires in COVID-19.

The chain has TRBV6-1 and TRBJ2-3; D ambiguous. The sample comprised PBMCs or T cells enriched from blood (not recorded which). The source of this sequence is a woman aged 45-60 years who had been exposed to COVID-19. Here the CDR3 reads CASSENYFSSPLHIASTDTQYF. The CDR3 DNA sequence: TGTGCCAGCAGTGAAAACTACTTCTCCTCCCCCTTACATATAGCTAGCACAGATACGCAGTATTTT.